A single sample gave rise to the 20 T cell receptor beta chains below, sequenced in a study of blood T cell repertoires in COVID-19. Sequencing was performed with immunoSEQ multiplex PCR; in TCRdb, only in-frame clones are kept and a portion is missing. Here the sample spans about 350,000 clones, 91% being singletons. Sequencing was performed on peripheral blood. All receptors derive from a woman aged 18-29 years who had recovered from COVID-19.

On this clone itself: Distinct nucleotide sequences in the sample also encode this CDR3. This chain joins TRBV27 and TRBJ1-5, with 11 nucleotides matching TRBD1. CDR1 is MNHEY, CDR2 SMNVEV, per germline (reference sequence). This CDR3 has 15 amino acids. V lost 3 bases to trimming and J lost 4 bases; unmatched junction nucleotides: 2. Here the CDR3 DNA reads TGTGCCAGCAGTTTCGGGACAGGGGGGAATCAGCCCCAGCATTTT. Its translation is CASSFGTGGNQPQHF.

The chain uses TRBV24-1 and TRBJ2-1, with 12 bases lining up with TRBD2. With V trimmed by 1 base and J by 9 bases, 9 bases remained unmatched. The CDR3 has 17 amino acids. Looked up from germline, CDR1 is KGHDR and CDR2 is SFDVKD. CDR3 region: CATSDFGLAGGRGEQFF. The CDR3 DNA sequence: TGTGCCACCAGTGATTTCGGCCTAGCGGGAGGGCGAGGTGAGCAGTTCTTC.

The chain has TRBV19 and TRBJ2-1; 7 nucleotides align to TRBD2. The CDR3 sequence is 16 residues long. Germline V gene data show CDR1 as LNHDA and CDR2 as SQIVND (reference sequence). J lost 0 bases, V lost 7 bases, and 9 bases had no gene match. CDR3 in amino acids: CASTKTGTNSYNEQFF. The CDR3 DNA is TGTGCCAGTACCAAAACCGGGACTAACTCCTACAATGAGCAGTTCTTC.

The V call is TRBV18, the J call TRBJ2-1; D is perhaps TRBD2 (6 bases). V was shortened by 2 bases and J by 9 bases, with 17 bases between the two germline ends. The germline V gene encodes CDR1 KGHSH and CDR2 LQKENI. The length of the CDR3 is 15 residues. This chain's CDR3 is CASSPNWGVKGEQFF. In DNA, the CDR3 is TGTGCCAGCTCACCAAATTGGGGGGTTAAGGGTGAGCAGTTCTTC.

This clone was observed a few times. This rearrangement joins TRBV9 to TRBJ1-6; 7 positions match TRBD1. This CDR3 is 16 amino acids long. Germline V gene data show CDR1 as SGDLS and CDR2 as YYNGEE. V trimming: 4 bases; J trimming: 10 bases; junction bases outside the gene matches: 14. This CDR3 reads CASSPAPTRGRSPLHF. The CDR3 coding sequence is TGTGCCAGCAGCCCAGCTCCGACTAGGGGGCGATCACCCCTCCACTTT.

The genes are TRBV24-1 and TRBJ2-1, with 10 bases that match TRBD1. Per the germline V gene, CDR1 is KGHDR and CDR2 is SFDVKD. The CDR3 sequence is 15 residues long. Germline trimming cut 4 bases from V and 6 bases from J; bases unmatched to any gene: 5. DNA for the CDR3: TGTGCCACCAGTGACCCAAGGACAGGGGGCAATGAGCAGTTCTTC. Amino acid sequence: CATSDPRTGGNEQFF.

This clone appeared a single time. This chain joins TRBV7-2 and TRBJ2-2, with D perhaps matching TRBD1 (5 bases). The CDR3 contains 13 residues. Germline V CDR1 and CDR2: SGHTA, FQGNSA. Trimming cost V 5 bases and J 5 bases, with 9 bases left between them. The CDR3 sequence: CASSQRTTGELFF. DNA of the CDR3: TGTGCCAGCAGCCAACGGACAACCGGGGAGCTGTTTTTT.

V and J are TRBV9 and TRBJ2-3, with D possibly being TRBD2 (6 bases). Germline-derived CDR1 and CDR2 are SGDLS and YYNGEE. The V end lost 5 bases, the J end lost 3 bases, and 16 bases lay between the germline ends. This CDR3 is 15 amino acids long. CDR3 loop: CASSAGQAGTDTQYF. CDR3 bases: TGTGCCAGCAGTGCGGGGCAGGCGGGGACAGATACGCAGTATTTT.

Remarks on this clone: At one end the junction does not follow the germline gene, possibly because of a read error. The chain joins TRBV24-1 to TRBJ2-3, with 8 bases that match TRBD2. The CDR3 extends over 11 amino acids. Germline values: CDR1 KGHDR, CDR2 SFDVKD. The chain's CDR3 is CATAEGGRMAF. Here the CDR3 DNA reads TGTGCCACCGCGGAGGGCGGGAGGATGGCATTT.

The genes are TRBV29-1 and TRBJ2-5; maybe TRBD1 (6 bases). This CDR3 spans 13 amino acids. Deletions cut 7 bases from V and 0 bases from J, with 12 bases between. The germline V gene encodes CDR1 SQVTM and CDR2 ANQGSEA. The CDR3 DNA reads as TGCAGCGCTATCGACAGGTACCAAGAGACCCAGTACTTC. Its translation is CSAIDRYQETQYF. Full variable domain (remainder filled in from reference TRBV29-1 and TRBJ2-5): SAVISQKPSRDICQRGTSLTIQCQVDSQVTMMFWYRQQPGQSLTLIATANQGSEATYESGFVIDKFPISRPNLTFSTLTVSNMSPEDSSIYLCSAIDRYQETQYFGPGTRLLVL.

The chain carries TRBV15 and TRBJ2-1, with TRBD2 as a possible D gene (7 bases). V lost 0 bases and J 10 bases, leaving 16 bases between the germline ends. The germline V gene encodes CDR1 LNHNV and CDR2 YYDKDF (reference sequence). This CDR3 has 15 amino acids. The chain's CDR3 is CATSRDRGGGLEQFF. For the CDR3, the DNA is TGTGCCACCAGCAGAGATAGGGGGGGTGGCTTGGAGCAGTTCTTC.

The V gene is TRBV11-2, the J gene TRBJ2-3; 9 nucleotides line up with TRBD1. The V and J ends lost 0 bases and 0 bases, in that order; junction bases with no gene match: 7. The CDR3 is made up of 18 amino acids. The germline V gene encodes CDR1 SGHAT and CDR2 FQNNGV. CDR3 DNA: TGTGCCAGCAGCTTAGAAAGGGCCGGGACAGGGAGCACAGATACGCAGTATTTT. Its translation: CASSLERAGTGSTDTQYF.

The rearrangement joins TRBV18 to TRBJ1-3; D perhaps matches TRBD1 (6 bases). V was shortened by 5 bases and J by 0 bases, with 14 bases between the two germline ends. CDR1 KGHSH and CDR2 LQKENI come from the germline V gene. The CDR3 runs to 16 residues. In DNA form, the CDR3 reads TGTGCCAGCTCAACCGGACAGCTATACTCTGGAAACACCATATATTTT. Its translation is CASSTGQLYSGNTIYF.

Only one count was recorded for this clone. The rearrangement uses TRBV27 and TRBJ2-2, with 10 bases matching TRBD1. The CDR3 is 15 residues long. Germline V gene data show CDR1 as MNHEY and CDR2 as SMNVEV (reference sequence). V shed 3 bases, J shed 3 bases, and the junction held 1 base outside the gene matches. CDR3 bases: TGTGCCAGCAGTTTCGGGACAGGGGACACCGGGGAGCTGTTTTTT. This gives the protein CASSFGTGDTGELFF.

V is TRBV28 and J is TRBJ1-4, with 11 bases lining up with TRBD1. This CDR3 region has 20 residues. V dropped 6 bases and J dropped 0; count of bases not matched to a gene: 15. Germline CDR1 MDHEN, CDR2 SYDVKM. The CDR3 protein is CASSSPGGDRGFATNEKLFF. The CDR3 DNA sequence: TGTGCCAGCAGCTCCCCCGGGGGGGACAGGGGGTTTGCAACTAATGAAAAACTGTTTTTT.

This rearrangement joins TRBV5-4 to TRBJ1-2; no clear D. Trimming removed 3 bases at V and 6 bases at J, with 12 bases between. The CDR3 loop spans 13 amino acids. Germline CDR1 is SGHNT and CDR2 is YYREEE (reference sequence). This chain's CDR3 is CASSWPTGNGYTF. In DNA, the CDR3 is TGTGCCAGCAGCTGGCCCACGGGTAATGGCTACACCTTC.

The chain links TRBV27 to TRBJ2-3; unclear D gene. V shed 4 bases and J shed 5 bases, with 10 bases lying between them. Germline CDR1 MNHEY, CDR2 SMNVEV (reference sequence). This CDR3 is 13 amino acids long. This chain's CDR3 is CASSSDLGDTQYF. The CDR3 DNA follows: TGTGCCAGCAGTTCCGACTTAGGAGATACGCAGTATTTT.

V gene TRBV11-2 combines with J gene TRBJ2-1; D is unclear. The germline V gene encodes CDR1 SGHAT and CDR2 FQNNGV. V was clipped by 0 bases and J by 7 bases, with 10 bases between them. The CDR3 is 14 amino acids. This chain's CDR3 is CASSLEPVMNEQFF. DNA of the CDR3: TGTGCCAGCAGCTTAGAACCGGTAATGAATGAGCAGTTCTTC.

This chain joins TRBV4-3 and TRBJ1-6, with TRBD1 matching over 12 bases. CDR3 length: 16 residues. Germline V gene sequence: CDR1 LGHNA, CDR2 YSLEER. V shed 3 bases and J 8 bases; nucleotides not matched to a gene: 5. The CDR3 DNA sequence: TGCGCCAGCAGCCAGTGGGGACAGGGGGCGGATTCACCCCTCCACTTT. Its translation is CASSQWGQGADSPLHF.

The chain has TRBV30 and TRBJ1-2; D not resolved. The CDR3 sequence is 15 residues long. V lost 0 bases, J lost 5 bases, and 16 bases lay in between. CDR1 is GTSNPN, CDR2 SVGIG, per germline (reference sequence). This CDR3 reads CAWSVHNGEAYGYTF. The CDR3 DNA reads TGTGCCTGGAGTGTTCATAACGGAGAAGCTTATGGCTACACCTTC.